One and the same sample provided the 19 T cell receptor beta chains below, sequenced in a study of shared clonotypes between healthy human individuals. Clones were sequenced by immunoSEQ multiplex PCR, and TCRdb holds only the in-frame ones, with some missing. The sample includes around 1.9 million clones, under 95% of them seen just once. Naive CD8 isolation took CD45RO-negative cells positively selected for CCR7 and excluded terminally differentiated effector memory CD45RA+ cells. The sample consisted of naive CD8+ T cells from PBMCs. The receptors come from a man between 18 and 35 years old in good health. Some clones in this sample may be carry-over from other donors' samples.

This CDR3 reads CASSVRRAGPYNEQFF. The CDR3, as DNA: TGTGCCAGCAGTGTACGTCGAGCGGGCCCCTACAATGAGCAGTTCTTC. V gene TRBV25-1 combines with J gene TRBJ2-1, with D maybe TRBD2 (6 bases). The V and J ends lost 4 bases and 2 bases respectively, with 15 bases between them. The germline V gene encodes CDR1 MGHDK and CDR2 SYGVNS. The CDR3 totals 16 residues.

The rearrangement links TRBV4-1 to TRBJ1-1; D unclear. Trimming left V 1 base short and J 5 bases short, with 17 bases between. Germline lookup yields CDR1 MGHRA and CDR2 YSYEKL. The CDR3 length is 16 residues. The CDR3 bases are TGCGCCAGCAGCCAAGGCCCTGGGGTCCTAACAACTGAAGCTTTCTTT. Residues: CASSQGPGVLTTEAFF.

Points on this clone: The sample carries other DNA sequences with the same CDR3. CDR3 bases: TGTGCCAGCAGTTTGCGGGGGAACACCGGGGAGCTGTTTTTT. Translating it yields CASSLRGNTGELFF. This sequence joins TRBV28 and TRBJ2-2; TRBD2 is a possible D gene (6 bases). V lost 3 bases to trimming and J lost 1 base, with 6 bases between them. Germline loops: CDR1 MDHEN, CDR2 SYDVKM. There are 14 residues in the CDR3.

This rearrangement joins TRBV5-1 to TRBJ2-7; a weak D match, TRBD2 (6 bases). Trimming stripped 0 bases from V and 0 bases from J, with 10 bases between. The V gene's germline CDR1 is SGHRS and CDR2 YFSETQ. This CDR3 contains 15 residues. CDR3 DNA sequence: TGCGCCAGCAGCTTGGACGGCGGGATCTCCTACGAGCAGTACTTC. It codes for CASSLDGGISYEQYF.

The gene calls are TRBV9 and TRBJ1-1; 9 bases are shared with TRBD1. This CDR3 region has 16 residues. After removal of 0 bases from V and 1 base from J, the junction contained 4 bases not matched to a gene. Germline-derived CDR1 and CDR2 are SGDLS and YYNGEE. The CDR3 loop is CASSVAGTGTNTEAFF. CDR3 bases: TGTGCCAGCAGCGTAGCCGGGACAGGGACGAACACTGAAGCTTTCTTT.

This chain links TRBV7-9 with TRBJ1-1, with D possibly TRBD1 on 5 matching bases. V lost 2 bases, J lost 4 bases, and 14 bases lay in between. Germline CDR1 is SEHNR and CDR2 is FQNEAQ (reference sequence). The CDR3 is 15 amino acids. The CDR3 coding sequence is TGTGCCAGCAGCTTATCGCCAGGGTTGAGCACTGAAGCTTTCTTT. Protein: CASSLSPGLSTEAFF.

The chain combines TRBV27 with TRBJ1-1; 8 bases map to TRBD1. CDR1 is MNHEY, CDR2 SMNVEV, per germline (reference sequence). CDR3 size: 15 residues. J was trimmed by 0 bases and V by 5 bases; bases with no gene match: 5. The CDR3 spells CASSVYRGVNTEAFF. CDR3 bases: TGTGCCAGCAGTGTTTACAGGGGGGTGAACACTGAAGCTTTCTTT.

Here the CDR3 reads CASSSGTISSNQPQHF. CDR3 nucleotide sequence: TGTGCCAGCAGTTCGGGGACAATAAGTAGCAATCAGCCCCAGCATTTT. This chain uses TRBV28 with TRBJ1-5, with D maybe TRBD1 (6 bases). Germline-derived CDR1 and CDR2 are MDHEN and SYDVKM. Deletions cut 4 bases from V and 0 bases from J, with 13 bases between. This CDR3 has 16 amino acids.

This clone occurred a few times. The chain uses TRBV30 and TRBJ1-3; no definite D call. V shed 5 bases and J shed 3 bases, with 5 bases lying between them. The CDR3 spans 11 residues. Germline V lookup: CDR1 GTSNPN, CDR2 SVGIG (reference sequence). The DNA for the CDR3 is TGTGCCTGGGGTCTTGGAAACACCATATATTTT. Amino acid sequence: CAWGLGNTIYF.

The chain joins TRBV7-6 to TRBJ1-3, with TRBD1 as a possible D gene (5 bases). CDR3 length: 16 amino acids. Germline CDR1 is SGHVS and CDR2 is FNYEAQ. The germline V and J ends were trimmed by 2 bases and 2 bases, with 13 bases remaining between them. This CDR3 reads CASSLTAAGTGNTIYF. In DNA, the CDR3 is TGTGCCAGCAGCTTAACCGCGGCAGGGACTGGAAACACCATATATTTT.

CDR3 sequence: CASSPRPGRSYEQYF. CDR3 DNA sequence: TGTGCCAGCAGCCCCCGGCCTGGACGGTCCTACGAGCAGTACTTC. This rearrangement joins TRBV9 to TRBJ2-7, with D hard to call. CDR1 SGDLS and CDR2 YYNGEE come from the germline V gene. This CDR3 contains 15 residues. Trimming removed 4 bases at V and 1 base at J, with 15 bases between.

The genes are TRBV28 and TRBJ1-4; 8 nucleotides agree with TRBD1. The CDR3 length is 14 residues. Germline loops: CDR1 MDHEN, CDR2 SYDVKM. J gave up 10 bases and V 7 bases, and 11 bases lay outside the gene matches. As DNA, the CDR3 is TGTGCCAGCACCAACACTGCAGGGGGCGTAAAACTGTTTTTT. Its translation: CASTNTAGGVKLFF.

V and J are TRBV7-9 and TRBJ2-7, with TRBD2 identical over 10 bases. The CDR3 is 19 amino acids. V dropped 2 bases and J dropped 0; count of bases not matched to a gene: 13. CDR1 is SEHNR, CDR2 FQNEAQ, per germline (reference sequence). The CDR3 reads CASSLWKGTSALSSYEQYF. The DNA of the CDR3 is TGTGCCAGCAGCTTATGGAAGGGGACTAGCGCCTTAAGCTCCTACGAGCAGTACTTC.

This chain links TRBV9 with TRBJ1-1; TRBD1 might be the D (5 bases). The V end was cut by 6 bases, the J end by 5 bases, with 14 bases between. Germline V CDR1 and CDR2: SGDLS, YYNGEE. This CDR3 is 13 amino acids long. DNA for the CDR3: TGTGCCAGCACCGACCTTGGGGGGACTGAAGCTTTCTTT. Translated: CASTDLGGTEAFF.

In the case of this clone: The sample contains more than one DNA sequence encoding this CDR3. The rearrangement joins TRBV27 to TRBJ2-7, with D uncertain. Per the germline V gene, CDR1 is MNHEY and CDR2 is SMNVEV (reference sequence). CDR3 length: 13 residues. V was clipped by 2 bases and J by 2 bases, with 7 bases between them. For the CDR3, the DNA is TGTGCCAGCAGTTTAGGTCGGGCCTACGAGCAGTACTTC. This gives the protein CASSLGRAYEQYF.

Written as DNA, the CDR3 is TGCGCCAGCAGCCAAGATCAAGGGTACAGTTATAGCAATCAGCCCCAGCATTTT. Encoded protein: CASSQDQGYSYSNQPQHF. The rearrangement links TRBV4-1 to TRBJ1-5, with D unresolved. This CDR3 contains 18 residues. Germline CDR1 and CDR2: MGHRA and YSYEKL. The ends were cut back, 0 bases at V and 0 bases at J, with 15 bases in the middle.

V and J are TRBV28 and TRBJ1-5, with D hard to call. In germline, CDR1 is MDHEN, CDR2 SYDVKM. V was clipped by 5 bases and J by 1 base, with 12 bases between them. This CDR3 spans 15 amino acids. The CDR3 bases are TGTGCCAGCAGTCCCCAGATAATCAGCAATCAGCCCCAGCATTTT. Residues: CASSPQIISNQPQHF.

The V gene is TRBV7-9, the J gene TRBJ2-7, with 11 bases fitting TRBD2. CDR1 is SEHNR, CDR2 FQNEAQ, per germline (reference sequence). The V segment lost 2 bases and the J segment 7 bases; nucleotides outside the gene matches: 10. This CDR3 comprises 16 residues. CDR3 nucleotides: TGTGCCAGCAGCTTACCCATAGCGGGAGGGTACGGGGAGCAGTACTTC. This translates into CASSLPIAGGYGEQYF.

This clone was seen only once. The chain has TRBV14 and TRBJ2-1, with TRBD2 identical over 10 bases. This CDR3 is built from 16 residues. Germline loops: CDR1 SGHDN, CDR2 FVKESK. Trimming took 1 base from V and 9 from J; bases not matched to a gene: 9. This CDR3 reads CASSQGRSGRATEQFF. Here the CDR3 DNA reads TGTGCCAGCAGCCAAGGAAGAAGCGGGAGGGCCACTGAGCAGTTCTTC.